Here is one T cell receptor beta chain with its context. It has no known antigen specificity. Base qualities were left out, and no much larger clone turns up one base away. The source of the sample is a study of molecular identifiers for immune sequencing clone quantification (dated by TCRdb to 2017 to 2018). In the study overall: For a replicate experiment, RNA from approximately 20,000 or 100,000 naive CD8 T cells was divided into five aliquots, and four of the five aliquots were sequenced. This methods study benchmarked molecular-identifier clustering-based TCR repertoire sequencing (MIDCIRS) and TCR RNA copy counting, using CD8 T cells to do so. Broader findings and caveats from the paper: Spiked-in Jurkat TCR RNA (approximately 10 copies' worth), which is not part of the donor repertoire, was contained in the naive libraries. When barcode sub-clustering was not used, chimeric consensus sequences inflated TCR diversity, with chimeras reaching as high as 47%. Highly expanded clone sizes could be underestimated if identical TCR molecules share a barcode. Even against a background of about a million naive CD8 T cells, spiked-in Jurkat TCR RNA amounting to a single cell's worth was reported to be detectable. Clones above 20 RNA copies held over 99% of molecules in CMV-specific effector cells but under 1% in naive cells. Modeling gave roughly 2.9 recovered TCR RNA copies per cell versus around 10 by digital PCR, implying approximately 32% capture efficiency.

Receptor libraries were prepared by PCR. TCRdb records NextSeq 500 as the sequencer. Bulk TCR libraries were generated as previously described, with the TCR primers listed in Table S5 used. Purification of total RNA was performed with the Qiagen AllPrep DNA/RNA kit. Before analysis, reads from multiple sequencing runs of the same library were pooled. The original pipeline was this. Reads were retained only if an exact TCR constant sequence was present, and the retained reads were trimmed to 150 nt and grouped according to their 12-nt molecular barcodes. Within each barcode group, reads were sub-clustered at a 15% Levenshtein threshold, and quality-weighted consensus sequences were built per RNA molecule. Non-functional sequences were removed, as were lower-count sequences one edit away from another. On the basis of fitting two negative binomial distributions, barcode sub-clusters with fewer than 20% of the maximum read count were discarded. The public sequencing data were trimmed at Q25 with fastp and processed into clonotypes with MiXCR by TCRdb, which kept only in-frame beta chains. For every CDR3 protein sequence, its rows merge into one entry that carries the most common genes and DNA. V and J calls and clone size were set by TCRdb, not the authors. Present in this sample are hundreds of thousands of distinct CDR3 sequences, roughly 23% of which were seen just once. The ten largest clones take up 0.74% of the sample.

V drops 0 bases and J drops 5 bases, leaving 13 bases in between. Including the terminal cysteine and phenylalanine, the CDR3 comprises 15 residues. The retained sequence is limited to the CDR3, 45 bases, with the frame set at the first base. As encoded in the germline V gene, CDR1 is SGDLS while CDR2 is YYNGEE. Libraries of naive CD8 T cells were generated from roughly 18,000 to 920,000 sorted cells, with 10%, 30% or 50% of the purified RNA used. Naive CD8 T cells, defined as CD8+CD4-CCR7+CD45RA+, were FACS-sorted into RLT Plus buffer on a BD FACSAria II. To test detection sensitivity, Jurkat RNA equal to 10 or so TCR copies was added to samples of roughly 17,000-1,100,000 naive CD8 T cells. Enrichment of CD8 T cells was performed with RosetteSep CD8+ T Cell Enrichment Cocktail and Ficoll-Paque, after which ACK red cell lysis was carried out.

This TCR derives from a human donor in good health. Some libraries in this study had Jurkat cell RNA spiked in. The rearranged chain carries TRBV9 and TRBJ2-3, with an unclear D gene assignment. The sequenced material came from naive CD8+ T cells from blood, with Jurkat cell RNA spiked in. The sample's cell subset or site label, in plain terms: FACS-sorted CD8+CD4-CCR7+CD45RA+ naive T cells. The CDR3: CASSVGATAEDTQYF. The DNA sequence reads TGTGCCAGCAGCGTAGGAGCCACGGCGGAAGATACGCAGTATTTT.